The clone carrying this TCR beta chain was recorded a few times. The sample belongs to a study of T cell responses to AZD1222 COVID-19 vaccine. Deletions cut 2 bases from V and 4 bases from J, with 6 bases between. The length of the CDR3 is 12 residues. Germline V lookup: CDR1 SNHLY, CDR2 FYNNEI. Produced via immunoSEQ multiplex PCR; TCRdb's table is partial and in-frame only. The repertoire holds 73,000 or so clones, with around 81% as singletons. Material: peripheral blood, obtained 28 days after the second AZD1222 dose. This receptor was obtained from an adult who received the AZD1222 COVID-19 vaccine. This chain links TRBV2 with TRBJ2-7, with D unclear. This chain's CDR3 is CASSEIRYEQYF. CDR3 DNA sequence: TGTGCCAGCAGTGAAATCCGGTACGAGCAGTACTTC.